This TCR beta chain was identified during a study of blood T cell repertoires in COVID-19. About the study: The analysed material was cDNA or gDNA that came from T cells, B-cell-depleted T cells, or PBMCs.

The length of the CDR3 is 17 residues. Losses at the gene ends were 3 bases for V and 5 bases for J; bases not matched to a gene: 6. Germline V gene lookup returns CDR1 MGHDK and CDR2 SYGVNS. Clones were read by immunoSEQ multiplex PCR, and TCRdb kept only the in-frame ones, dropping some. The sample contains 150,000 to 180,000 clones, about 86% of which appear only once. The rearrangement joins TRBV25-1 to TRBJ2-5, with 16 bases that match TRBD2. The receptor was isolated from a woman between 55 and 75 years old with acute or convalescent COVID-19. Input material: peripheral blood. The CDR3 loop is CASSEGLAGGRGETQYF. CDR3 coding DNA: TGTGCCAGCAGTGAGGGACTAGCGGGGGGGCGCGGTGAGACCCAGTACTTC.